A selection of T cell receptor beta chains follows, all from one sample in a study of blood T cells in healthy people across ages. Each CDR3 protein gets one entry after TCRdb re-called the 5' RACE reads with MiXCR. The table has more than 650,000 distinct CDR3 sequences, 22% seen once. The sequenced material came from blood. Receptors were obtained from a man in his sixties or seventies in good health. CDR3s include the opening cysteine and the closing phenylalanine or tryptophan. A D gene is named only where the DNA matches it firmly. Clone size is not always given. Where it is, it says once, few, many or a class for expanded clones.

V gene: TRBV6-1; J gene: TRBJ1-6; D gene: NA; clone size: NA; CDR3 DNA: TGTGCCAGCACCAGAAGGGGTGGCAATAATTCACCCCTCCACTTT; CDR3 protein: CASTRRGGNNSPLHF
V gene: TRBV5-4; J gene: TRBJ1-2; D gene: NA; clone size: few; CDR3 DNA: TGTGCCAGCAGCTTGCAGGGGCATATCTATGGCTACACCTTC; CDR3 protein: CASSLQGHIYGYTF
V gene: TRBV29-1; J gene: TRBJ1-2; D gene: TRBD1; clone size: NA; CDR3 DNA: TGCAGCGTTGAAGGAGGGACAGCCTATGGCTACACCTTC; CDR3 protein: CSVEGGTAYGYTF
V gene: TRBV29-1; J gene: TRBJ2-5; D gene: NA; clone size: few; CDR3 DNA: TGCAGCGTTGAGGAGGGGGCGCAGGGGACCCAGTACTTC; CDR3 protein: CSVEEGAQGTQYF
V gene: TRBV7-9; J gene: TRBJ2-1; D gene: NA; clone size: many; CDR3 DNA: TGTGCCAGCAGCTTTGGCGGTTACAATGAGCAGTTCTTC; CDR3 protein: CASSFGGYNEQFF
V gene: TRBV16; J gene: TRBJ1-2; D gene: NA; clone size: NA; CDR3 DNA: TGTGCCAGCAGCCAAGCGGCCTCCTCGGGAGTCTATGGCTACACCTTC; CDR3 protein: CASSQAASSGVYGYTF
V gene: TRBV20-1; J gene: TRBJ2-5; D gene: TRBD1; clone size: NA; CDR3 DNA: TGCAGTGCTAGAGAACGGGACAGCCAAGAGACCCAGTACTTC; CDR3 protein: CSARERDSQETQYF
V gene: TRBV3-1; J gene: TRBJ2-1; D gene: NA; clone size: few; CDR3 DNA: TGTGCCAGCAGCCCGCGGACCCTCGTCGATGAGCAGTTCTTC; CDR3 protein: CASSPRTLVDEQFF
V gene: TRBV6-6; J gene: TRBJ2-1; D gene: TRBD1; clone size: NA; CDR3 DNA: TGTGCCAGCAGTTACTCTGGACAGGCCATCGGGTTCTTC; CDR3 protein: CASSYSGQAIGFF
V gene: TRBV5-1; J gene: TRBJ1-1; D gene: NA; clone size: many; CDR3 DNA: TGCGCCAGCAGCTTACTTCCCACCGGGACGGACACTGAAGCTTTCTTT; CDR3 protein: CASSLLPTGTDTEAFF
V gene: TRBV7-8; J gene: TRBJ2-1; D gene: NA; clone size: NA; CDR3 DNA: TGTGCCAGCAGACAGGGAGGCCTTGTGAATGAGCAGTTCTTC; CDR3 protein: CASRQGGLVNEQFF
V gene: TRBV12-3/TRBV12-4; J gene: TRBJ1-2; D gene: NA; clone size: NA; CDR3 DNA: TGTGCCAGCAGTTTGAAGAGTAAGGGCTACACCTTC; CDR3 protein: CASSLKSKGYTF
V gene: TRBV3-1; J gene: TRBJ1-6; D gene: NA; clone size: NA; CDR3 DNA: TGTGCCAGCAGCCAAGGGGCGTCAGGGTTTTCACCCCTCCACTTT; CDR3 protein: CASSQGASGFSPLHF
V gene: TRBV5-1; J gene: TRBJ2-5; D gene: TRBD1; clone size: NA; CDR3 DNA: TGCGCCAGCAGCTTTGGGACAGGGGTCGGGAAAGAGACCCAGTACTTC; CDR3 protein: CASSFGTGVGKETQYF
V gene: TRBV6-2/TRBV6-3; J gene: TRBJ2-5; D gene: NA; clone size: NA; CDR3 DNA: TGTGCCACCAAGGTCTTTGGCCGAGAGACCCAGTACTTC; CDR3 protein: CATKVFGRETQYF
V gene: TRBV4-1; J gene: TRBJ2-5; D gene: NA; clone size: few; CDR3 DNA: TGCGCCAGCAGCCAAGAAGTTGGTTTAGACTGGGAGACCCAGTACTTC; CDR3 protein: CASSQEVGLDWETQYF
V gene: TRBV12-3/TRBV12-4; J gene: TRBJ2-3; D gene: NA; clone size: NA; CDR3 DNA: TGTGCCAGCACCCAGACCCATACCGGGACTCCACAGAGCACAGATATGCAGTATTTT; CDR3 protein: CASTQTHTGTPQSTDMQYF
V gene: TRBV4-1; J gene: TRBJ2-3; D gene: NA; clone size: few; CDR3 DNA: TGCGCCAGCAGCCAAGGGATTTCGGATACGCAGTATTTT; CDR3 protein: CASSQGISDTQYF
V gene: TRBV7-9; J gene: TRBJ1-1; D gene: NA; clone size: NA; CDR3 DNA: TGTGCCAGCAGCTTAGACATCGTGAACACTGAAGCTTTCTTT; CDR3 protein: CASSLDIVNTEAFF
V gene: TRBV7-9; J gene: TRBJ2-1; D gene: NA; clone size: few; CDR3 DNA: TGTGCCAGCAGCTCTCGACACCGACCCTACAATGAGCAGTTCTTC; CDR3 protein: CASSSRHRPYNEQFF